The 9 T cell receptor beta chains below were found in one sample sequenced in a study of T cell responses to AZD1222 COVID-19 vaccine. Assay: immunoSEQ multiplex PCR; the TCRdb copy retains only in-frame clones and omits some. This sample has 110,000 to 150,000 clones, with about 92% found just once. Sequenced here: peripheral blood, sampled on day 0 of AZD1222 vaccination. The receptors stem from an adult in good health.

V gene TRBV5-6 combines with J gene TRBJ1-4; TRBD1 matches 9 bases. This CDR3 comprises 15 residues. The junction had 8 bases not matched to a gene; V was cut back by 4 bases and J by 7 bases. CDR1 SGHDT and CDR2 YYEEEE come from the germline V gene. The CDR3 loop is CASSQRTGAFEKLFF. The CDR3 region has the DNA TGTGCCAGCAGCCAACGGACAGGGGCATTTGAAAAACTGTTTTTT.

The chain combines TRBV7-2 with TRBJ1-3; D remains unclear. There are 16 residues in the CDR3. With 1 base removed from V and 0 bases from J, the gap between germline ends came to 10 bases. Germline CDR1 is SGHTA and CDR2 is FQGNSA. CDR3 sequence reads: CASSLVGTNSGNTIYF. In nucleotides, the CDR3 is TGTGCCAGCAGCTTAGTCGGCACTAACTCTGGAAACACCATATATTTT.

The count of this clone is one. The V and J genes are TRBV2 and TRBJ2-3; TRBD2 aligns across 7 bases. The CDR3 extends over 14 amino acids. The germline V gene has CDR1 SNHLY and CDR2 FYNNEI. Unmatched junction bases numbered 7, after V lost 8 bases and J lost 2 bases. In DNA form, the CDR3 reads TGTGCCAGCGAGCTAGCGGAGATCACAGATACGCAGTATTTT. This codes for CASELAEITDTQYF.

CDR3 sequence reads: CASSLAQGLDEKLFF. The CDR3 DNA follows: TGTGCCAGCAGCTTGGCGCAGGGGCTGGATGAAAAACTGTTTTTT. The chain joins TRBV5-4 to TRBJ1-4; the D gene is possibly TRBD1 (6 bases). This CDR3 comprises 15 residues. Trimming stripped 0 bases from V and 6 bases from J, with 12 bases between. Germline assignment: CDR1 SGHNT and CDR2 YYREEE (reference sequence).

V and J are TRBV7-2 and TRBJ2-1; 7 positions agree with TRBD2. J lost 5 bases, V lost 4 bases, and 2 bases had no gene match. Germline V lookup: CDR1 SGHTA, CDR2 FQGNSA. The CDR3 runs 13 residues. The CDR3 spells CASSWGGDNEQFF. For the CDR3, the DNA is TGTGCCAGCAGCTGGGGGGGGGACAATGAGCAGTTCTTC. The full variable domain, rest sourced from reference TRBV7-2 and TRBJ2-1, is GAGVSQSPSNKVTEKGKDVELRCDPISGHTALYWYRQSLGQGLEFLIYFQGNSAPDKSGLPSDRFSAERTGGSVSTLTIQRTQQEDSAVYLCASSWGGDNEQFFGPGTRLTVL.

This chain connects TRBV6-4 to TRBJ2-1; TRBD2 matches at 13 bases. Germline V CDR1 and CDR2: MRHNA, SNTAGT. J gave up 8 bases and V 6 bases, and 7 bases lay outside the gene matches. CDR3 length equals 15 residues. CDR3: CASSDTSGGADEQFF. In DNA, the CDR3 is TGTGCCAGCAGCGACACTAGCGGGGGGGCCGATGAGCAGTTCTTC.

The DNA of the CDR3 is TGTGCCAGTAGTCCCGACAGGGCCGGGGCCAACGTCCTGACTTTC. Residues: CASSPDRAGANVLTF. This chain links TRBV19 with TRBJ2-6; 7 nucleotides agree with TRBD1. With 5 bases clipped from V and 4 bases from J, the junction kept 5 bases outside the gene matches. The CDR3 spans 15 residues. The germline V gene encodes CDR1 LNHDA and CDR2 SQIVND (reference sequence).

This chain connects TRBV7-5 to TRBJ1-1; TRBD1 is the table's D call, not checked against the DNA. TRBV7-5 is a listed pseudogene. The CDR3 is 17 residues long. The CDR3 loop reads CVRSFAGTGGRYTEAFF. The CDR3 DNA follows: TGTGTCAGAAGCTTCGCCGGGACAGGGGGCCGGTACACTGAAGCTTTCTTT.

CDR3 DNA: TGTGCCAGCTCCCTAGGACAGGGGGCTTTGTCTGAAGCTTTCTTT. It yields the protein CASSLGQGALSEAFF. The V and J genes are TRBV18 and TRBJ1-1; 11 bases are shared with TRBD1. Germline V gene sequence: CDR1 KGHSH, CDR2 LQKENI. The trim removed 6 bases at V and 6 bases at J, leaving 9 bases unmatched. The CDR3 consists of 15 residues.